This T cell receptor beta chain derives from a study of Graves' ophthalmopathy and Graves' hyperthyroidism. Whole-study results and caveats: Blood also contained most of the expanded thyroid clonotypes above 0.001 frequency. This model predicted ophthalmopathy progression (sensitivity roughly 64%, specificity 72.22%).

This clonotype was observed once. Antigen: not known. CDR3 length equals 14 residues. The V gene lost 6 bases and the J gene lost 7 bases, with 15 bases spanning the gap. Germline lookup yields CDR1 WSHSY and CDR2 SAAADI. Scientists amplified the TCR beta CDR3 regions from RNA transcripts. The workflow started with a first-round RT-PCR run with HTBI primers and then moved on to a second-round multiplex PCR. TCRdb redid the calling of the multiplex PCR reads with MiXCR, one entry per CDR3 protein. The sample holds over a million distinct CDR3 sequences; about 38% are singletons and the top ten take around 10%.

This clonotype was obtained from an adult man with Graves' hyperthyroidism. V gene TRBV10-2 combines with J gene TRBJ1-4, with D unresolved. Material for sequencing was peripheral blood or thyroid tissue (not recorded which). In DNA, the CDR3 is TGCGCCAGCAGCCAAGGTGGGCGCGGTGAAAAACTGTTTTTT. This codes for CASSQGGRGEKLFF.